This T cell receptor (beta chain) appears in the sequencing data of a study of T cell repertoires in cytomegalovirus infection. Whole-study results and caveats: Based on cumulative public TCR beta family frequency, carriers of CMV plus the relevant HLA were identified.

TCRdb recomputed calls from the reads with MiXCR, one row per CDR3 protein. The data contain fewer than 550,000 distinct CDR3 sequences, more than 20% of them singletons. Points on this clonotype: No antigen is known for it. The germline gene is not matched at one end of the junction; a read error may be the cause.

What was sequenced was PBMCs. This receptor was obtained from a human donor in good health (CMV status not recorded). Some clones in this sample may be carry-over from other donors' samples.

CDR3 in DNA: TGCGCCAGTACACGCGGGAGGGCTGGGGATGAGCAGTTCTTC. Its protein product is CASTRGRAGDEQFF. The chain couples TRBV19 to TRBJ2-1; 9 bases agree with TRBD2. The CDR3 has 14 residues. CDR1 and CDR2 (germline): LNHDA, SQIVND (reference sequence).